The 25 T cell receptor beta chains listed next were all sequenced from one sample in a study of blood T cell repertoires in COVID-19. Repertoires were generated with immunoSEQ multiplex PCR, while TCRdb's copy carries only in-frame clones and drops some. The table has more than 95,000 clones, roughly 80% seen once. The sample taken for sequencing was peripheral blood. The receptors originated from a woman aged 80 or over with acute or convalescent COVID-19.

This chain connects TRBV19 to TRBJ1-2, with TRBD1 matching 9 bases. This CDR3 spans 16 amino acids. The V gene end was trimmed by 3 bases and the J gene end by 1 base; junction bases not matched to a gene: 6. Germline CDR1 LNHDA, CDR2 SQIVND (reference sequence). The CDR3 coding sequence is TGTGCCAGTAGTATGGGACAGGGATCGCTTAACTATGGCTACACCTTC. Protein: CASSMGQGSLNYGYTF.

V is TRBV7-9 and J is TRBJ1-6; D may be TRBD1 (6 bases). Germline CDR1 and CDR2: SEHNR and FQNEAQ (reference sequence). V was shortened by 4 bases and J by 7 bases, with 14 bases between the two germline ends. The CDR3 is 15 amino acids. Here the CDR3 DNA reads TGTGCCAGCAGCTCGTCTACAGGGCTCAATTCACCCCTCCACTTT. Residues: CASSSSTGLNSPLHF.

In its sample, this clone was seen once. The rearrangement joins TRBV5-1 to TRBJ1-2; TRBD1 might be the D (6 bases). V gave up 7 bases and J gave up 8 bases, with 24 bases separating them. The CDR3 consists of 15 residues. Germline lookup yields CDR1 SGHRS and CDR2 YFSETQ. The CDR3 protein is CASGRDTGSPGGYTF. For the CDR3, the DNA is TGCGCCAGCGGCAGGGACACGGGGTCGCCGGGGGGCTACACCTTC.

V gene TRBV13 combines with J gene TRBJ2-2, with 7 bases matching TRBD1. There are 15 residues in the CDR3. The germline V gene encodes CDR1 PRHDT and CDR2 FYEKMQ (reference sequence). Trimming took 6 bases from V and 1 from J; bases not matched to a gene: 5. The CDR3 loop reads CASSTGTVNTGELFF. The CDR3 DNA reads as TGTGCCAGCAGTACCGGGACAGTGAACACCGGGGAGCTGTTTTTT.

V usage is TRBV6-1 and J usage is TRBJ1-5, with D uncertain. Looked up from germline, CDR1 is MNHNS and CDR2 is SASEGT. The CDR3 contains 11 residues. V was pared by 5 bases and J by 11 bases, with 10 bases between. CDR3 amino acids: CASSPGWAQHF. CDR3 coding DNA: TGTGCCAGCAGTCCGGGTTGGGCCCAGCATTTT.

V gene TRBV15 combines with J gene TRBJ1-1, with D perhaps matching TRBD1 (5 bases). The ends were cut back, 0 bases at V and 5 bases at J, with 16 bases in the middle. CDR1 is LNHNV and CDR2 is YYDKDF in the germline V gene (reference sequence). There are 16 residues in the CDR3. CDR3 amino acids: CATSRDPLGGETEAFF. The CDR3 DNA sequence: TGTGCCACCAGCAGAGATCCGCTCGGGGGGGAGACTGAAGCTTTCTTT.

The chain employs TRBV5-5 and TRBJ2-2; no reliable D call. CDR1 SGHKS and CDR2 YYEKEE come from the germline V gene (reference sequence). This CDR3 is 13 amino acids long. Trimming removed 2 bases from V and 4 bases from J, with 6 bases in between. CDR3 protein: CASSFIGTGELFF. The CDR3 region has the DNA TGTGCCAGCAGCTTTATCGGCACCGGGGAGCTGTTTTTT.

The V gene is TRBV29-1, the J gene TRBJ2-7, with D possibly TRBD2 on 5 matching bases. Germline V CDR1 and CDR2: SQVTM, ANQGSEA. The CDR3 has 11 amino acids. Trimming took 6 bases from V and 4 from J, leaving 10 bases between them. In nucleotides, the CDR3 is TGCAGCGTGGCTAGCAGGTACGAGCAGTACGTC. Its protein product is CSVASRYEQYV.

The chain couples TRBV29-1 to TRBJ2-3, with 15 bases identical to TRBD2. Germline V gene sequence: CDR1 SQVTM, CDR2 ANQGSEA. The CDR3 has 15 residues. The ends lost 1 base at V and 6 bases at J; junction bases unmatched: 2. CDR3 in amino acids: CSVEGGTSGRDTQYF. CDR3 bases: TGCAGCGTTGAAGGAGGGACTAGCGGGAGGGATACGCAGTATTTT.

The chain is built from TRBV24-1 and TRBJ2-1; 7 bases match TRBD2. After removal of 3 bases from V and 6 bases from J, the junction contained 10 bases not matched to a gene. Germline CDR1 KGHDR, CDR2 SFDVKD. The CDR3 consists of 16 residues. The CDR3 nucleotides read TGTGCCACCAGTGATCCGGGACTATCTCCCCGCAATGAGCAGTTCTTC. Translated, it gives CATSDPGLSPRNEQFF.

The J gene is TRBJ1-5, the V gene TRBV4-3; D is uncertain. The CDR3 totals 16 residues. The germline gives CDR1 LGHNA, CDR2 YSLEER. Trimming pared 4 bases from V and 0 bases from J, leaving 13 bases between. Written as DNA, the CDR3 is TGCGCCAGCAGCCCCACTGCGTCTTATAGCAATCAGCCCCAGCATTTT. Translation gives CASSPTASYSNQPQHF.

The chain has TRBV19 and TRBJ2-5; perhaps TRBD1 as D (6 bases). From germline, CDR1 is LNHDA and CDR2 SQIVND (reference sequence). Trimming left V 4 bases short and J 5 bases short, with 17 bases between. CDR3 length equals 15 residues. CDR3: CASSTLTGVRETQYF. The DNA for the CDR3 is TGTGCCAGTAGTACACTGACAGGAGTACGGGAGACCCAGTACTTC.

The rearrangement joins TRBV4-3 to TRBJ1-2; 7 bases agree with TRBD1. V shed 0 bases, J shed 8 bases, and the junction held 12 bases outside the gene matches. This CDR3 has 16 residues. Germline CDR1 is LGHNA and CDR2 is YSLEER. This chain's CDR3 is CASSQDLETGLWGYTF. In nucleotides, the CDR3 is TGCGCCAGCAGCCAAGATCTCGAGACAGGGTTATGGGGCTACACCTTC.

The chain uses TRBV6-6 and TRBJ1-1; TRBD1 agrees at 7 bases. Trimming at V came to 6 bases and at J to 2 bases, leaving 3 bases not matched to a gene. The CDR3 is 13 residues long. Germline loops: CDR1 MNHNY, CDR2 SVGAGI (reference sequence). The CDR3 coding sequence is TGTGCCAGCAGCTACAGGGGAAACACTGAAGCTTTCTTT. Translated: CASSYRGNTEAFF.

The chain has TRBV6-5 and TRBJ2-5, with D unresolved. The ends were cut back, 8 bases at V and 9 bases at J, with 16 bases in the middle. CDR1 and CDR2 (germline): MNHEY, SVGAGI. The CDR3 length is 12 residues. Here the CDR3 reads CASGTTSVPQYF. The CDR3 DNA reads TGTGCCAGCGGTACTACCTCGGTGCCCCAGTACTTC.

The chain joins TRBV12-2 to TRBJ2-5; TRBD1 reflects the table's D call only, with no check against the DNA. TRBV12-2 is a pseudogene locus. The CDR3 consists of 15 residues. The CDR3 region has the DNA TGTGCAAGTCGCCCCCGGGACAGGGTGTTGGAGACCCAGTACTTC. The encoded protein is CASRPRDRVLETQYF.

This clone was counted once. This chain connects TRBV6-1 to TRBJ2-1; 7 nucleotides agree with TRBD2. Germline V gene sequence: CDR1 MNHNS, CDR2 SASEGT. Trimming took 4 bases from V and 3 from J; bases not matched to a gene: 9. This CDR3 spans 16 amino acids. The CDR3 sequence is CASSGTAGRGYNEQFF. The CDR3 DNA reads TGTGCCAGCAGTGGAACAGCGGGAAGGGGCTACAATGAGCAGTTCTTC.

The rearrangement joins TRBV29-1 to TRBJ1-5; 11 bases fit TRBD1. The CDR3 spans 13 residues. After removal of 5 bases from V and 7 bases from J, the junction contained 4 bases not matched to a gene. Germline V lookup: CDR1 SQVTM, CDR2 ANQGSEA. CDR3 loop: CSVRTGGGQPQHF. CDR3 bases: TGCAGCGTTAGGACAGGGGGCGGGCAGCCCCAGCATTTT.

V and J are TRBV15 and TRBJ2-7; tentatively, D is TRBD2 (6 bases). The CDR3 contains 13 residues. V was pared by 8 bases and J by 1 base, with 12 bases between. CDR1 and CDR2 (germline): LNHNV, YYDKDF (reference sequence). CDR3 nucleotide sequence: TGTGCCACCGGTGGAGGGGAGTCCTACGAGCAGTACTTC. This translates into CATGGGESYEQYF.

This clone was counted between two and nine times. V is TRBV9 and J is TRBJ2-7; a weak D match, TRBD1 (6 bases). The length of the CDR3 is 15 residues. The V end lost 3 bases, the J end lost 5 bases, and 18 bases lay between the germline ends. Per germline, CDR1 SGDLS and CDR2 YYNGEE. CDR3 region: CASSAGLRQEHEQYF. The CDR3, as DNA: TGTGCCAGCAGCGCCGGCCTTAGACAGGAGCACGAGCAGTACTTC.

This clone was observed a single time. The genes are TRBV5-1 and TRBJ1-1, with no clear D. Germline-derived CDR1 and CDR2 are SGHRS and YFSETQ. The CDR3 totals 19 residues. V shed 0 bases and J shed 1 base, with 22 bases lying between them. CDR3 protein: CASSLGERGGVRANTEAFF. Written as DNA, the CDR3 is TGCGCCAGCAGCTTGGGGGAGCGAGGAGGAGTGAGGGCGAACACTGAAGCTTTCTTT. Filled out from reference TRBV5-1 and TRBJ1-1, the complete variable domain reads KAGVTQTPRYLIKTRGQQVTLSCSPISGHRSVSWYQQTPGQGLQFLFEYFSETQRNKGNFPGRFSGRQFSNSRSEMNVSTLELGDSALYLCASSLGERGGVRANTEAFFGQGTRLTVV.

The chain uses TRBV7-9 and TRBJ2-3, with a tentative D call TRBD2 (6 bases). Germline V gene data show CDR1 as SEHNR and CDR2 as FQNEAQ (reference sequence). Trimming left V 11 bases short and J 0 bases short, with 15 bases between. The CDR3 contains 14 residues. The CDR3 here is CASSAGTSTDTQYF. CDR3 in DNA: TGTGCCTCATCCGCCGGGACTAGCACAGATACGCAGTATTTT.

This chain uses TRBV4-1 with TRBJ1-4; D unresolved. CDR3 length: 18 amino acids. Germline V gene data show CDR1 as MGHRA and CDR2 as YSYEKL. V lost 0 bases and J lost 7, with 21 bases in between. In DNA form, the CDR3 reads TGCGCCAGCAGCCAAGATGGCGCCGCGTCCAGGCCTGGTGAAAAACTGTTTTTT. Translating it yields CASSQDGAASRPGEKLFF.

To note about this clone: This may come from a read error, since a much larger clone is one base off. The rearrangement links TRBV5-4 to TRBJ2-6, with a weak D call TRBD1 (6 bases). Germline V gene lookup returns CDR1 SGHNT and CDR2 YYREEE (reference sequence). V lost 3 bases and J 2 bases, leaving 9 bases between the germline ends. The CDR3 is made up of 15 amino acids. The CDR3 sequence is CASSSKGAGANVLTF. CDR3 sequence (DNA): TGTGCCAGCAGCTCCAAGGGGGCTGGGGCCAACGTCCTGACTTTC.

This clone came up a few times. The CDR3 loop reads CASSENSRRAPDETQHF. The CDR3 DNA follows: TGTGCCAGCAGTGAAAATTCAAGGAGGGCCCCGGATGAGACCCAGCATTTT. V is TRBV6-1 and J is TRBJ1-5; D is ambiguous. The CDR3 loop spans 17 amino acids. The V gene's germline CDR1 is MNHNS and CDR2 SASEGT. The germline V and J ends were trimmed by 2 bases and 11 bases, with 25 bases remaining between them.